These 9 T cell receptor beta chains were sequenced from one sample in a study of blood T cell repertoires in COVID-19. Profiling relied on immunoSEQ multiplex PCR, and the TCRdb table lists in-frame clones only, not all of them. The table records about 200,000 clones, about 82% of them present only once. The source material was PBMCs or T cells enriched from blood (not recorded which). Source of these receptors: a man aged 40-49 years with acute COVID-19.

This CDR3 reads CASRGGANYNSPLHF. For the CDR3, the DNA is TGTGCCAGTAGAGGCGGGGCAAATTATAATTCACCCCTCCACTTT. The chain recombines TRBV19 with TRBJ1-6, with D maybe TRBD1 (5 bases). The CDR3 is 15 residues long. Germline V CDR1 and CDR2: LNHDA, SQIVND (reference sequence). Between the trimmed V and J ends, which lost 6 bases and 4 bases, there was a span of 13 bases.

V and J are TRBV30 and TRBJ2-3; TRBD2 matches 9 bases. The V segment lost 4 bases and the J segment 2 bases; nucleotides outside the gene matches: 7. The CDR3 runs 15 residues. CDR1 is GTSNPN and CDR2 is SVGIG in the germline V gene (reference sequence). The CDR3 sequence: CAWTSAGGSTDTQYF. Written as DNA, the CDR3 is TGTGCCTGGACCTCAGCGGGGGGTTCCACAGATACGCAGTATTTT.

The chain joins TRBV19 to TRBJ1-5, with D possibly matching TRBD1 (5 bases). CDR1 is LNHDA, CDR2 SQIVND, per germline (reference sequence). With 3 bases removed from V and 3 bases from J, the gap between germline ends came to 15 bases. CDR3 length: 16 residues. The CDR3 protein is CASSIPRRGLNQPQHF. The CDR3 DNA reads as TGTGCCAGTAGTATTCCCCGGCGGGGACTCAATCAGCCCCAGCATTTT.

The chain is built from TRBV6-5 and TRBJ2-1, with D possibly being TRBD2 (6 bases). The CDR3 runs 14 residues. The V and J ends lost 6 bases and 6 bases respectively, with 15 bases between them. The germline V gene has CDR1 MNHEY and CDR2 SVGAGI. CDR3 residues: CASRLPQEGNEQFF. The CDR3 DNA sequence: TGTGCCAGCAGACTACCACAGGAGGGCAATGAGCAGTTCTTC.

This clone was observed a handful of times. CDR3 region: CASSAQGGGSNQPQHF. CDR3 DNA sequence: TGTGCCAGCAGTGCACAGGGTGGGGGCAGCAATCAGCCCCAGCATTTT. The chain employs TRBV2 and TRBJ1-5; possible D gene TRBD1, 6 bases. The CDR3 has 16 amino acids. CDR1 is SNHLY, CDR2 FYNNEI, per germline. Trimming stripped 4 bases from V and 1 base from J, with 14 bases between.

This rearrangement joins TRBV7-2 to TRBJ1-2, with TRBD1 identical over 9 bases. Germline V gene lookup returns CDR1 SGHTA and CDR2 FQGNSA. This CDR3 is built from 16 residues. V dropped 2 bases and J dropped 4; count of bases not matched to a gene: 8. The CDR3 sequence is CASSLPNRGRGYGYTF. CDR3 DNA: TGTGCCAGCAGCTTACCTAACAGGGGGCGCGGCTATGGCTACACCTTC.

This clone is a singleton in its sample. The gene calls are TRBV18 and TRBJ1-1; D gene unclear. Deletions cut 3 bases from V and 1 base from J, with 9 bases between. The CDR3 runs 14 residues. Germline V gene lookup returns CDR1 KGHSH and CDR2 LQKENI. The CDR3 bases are TGTGCCAGCTCACCTATAGGAGGGAACACTGAAGCTTTCTTT. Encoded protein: CASSPIGGNTEAFF. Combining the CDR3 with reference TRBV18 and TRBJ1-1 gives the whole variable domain NAGVMQNPRHLVRRRGQEARLRCSPMKGHSHVYWYRQLPEEGLKFMVYLQKENIIDESGMPKERFSAEFPKEGPSILRIQQVVRGDSAAYFCASSPIGGNTEAFFGQGTRLTVV.

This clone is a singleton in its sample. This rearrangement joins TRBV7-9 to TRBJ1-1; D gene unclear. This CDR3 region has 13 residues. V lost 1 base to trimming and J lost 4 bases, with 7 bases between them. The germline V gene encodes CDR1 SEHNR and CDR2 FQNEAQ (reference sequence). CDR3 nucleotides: TGTGCCAGCAGCTTAGAGATGGCCACTGAAGCTTTCTTT. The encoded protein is CASSLEMATEAFF.

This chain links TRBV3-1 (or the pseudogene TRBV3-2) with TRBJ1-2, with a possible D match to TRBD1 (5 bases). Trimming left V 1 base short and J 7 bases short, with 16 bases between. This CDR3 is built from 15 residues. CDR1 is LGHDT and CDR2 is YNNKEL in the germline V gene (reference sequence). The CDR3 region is CASSQGGRVKIGYTF. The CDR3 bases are TGTGCCAGCAGCCAAGGCGGCAGGGTGAAAATTGGCTACACCTTC.